The 22 T cell receptor beta chains in this list originate from one sample, sequenced in a study of technical replicates of blood from a few donors. The method was immunoSEQ multiplex PCR; TCRdb's version includes in-frame clones alone and lacks a portion of them. The table includes approximately 82,000 clones, more than 85% detected once. The source material was T cells isolated from PBMCs. The origin of the receptors is a human donor in good health. Some clones in this sample may be carry-over from other donors' samples.

The chain is built from TRBV18 and TRBJ2-5; D perhaps matches TRBD2 (6 bases). V gave up 0 bases and J gave up 4 bases, with 12 bases separating them. The CDR3 runs to 15 residues. Per the germline V gene, CDR1 is KGHSH and CDR2 is LQKENI. CDR3 region: CASSPPARRGETQYF. CDR3 nucleotide sequence: TGTGCCAGCTCACCACCGGCCAGGCGGGGAGAGACCCAGTACTTC.

V and J are TRBV9 and TRBJ2-7, with 7 bases matching TRBD1. The CDR3 extends over 14 amino acids. Germline assignment: CDR1 SGDLS and CDR2 YYNGEE. V lost 5 bases and J lost 0; bases outside the gene matches: 5. The DNA for the CDR3 is TGTGCCAGCAGTAGACAGGGTAGCTCCTACGAGCAGTACTTC. Its protein product is CASSRQGSSYEQYF.

This clone was recorded once. The rearrangement links TRBV29-1 to TRBJ2-7, with 12 bases matching TRBD2. CDR3 length equals 14 residues. Germline CDR1 SQVTM, CDR2 ANQGSEA. V dropped 7 bases and J dropped 2; count of bases not matched to a gene: 6. In DNA, the CDR3 is TGCAGCGCTGAGACTAGCGGGAGTACCTACGAGCAGTACTTC. Its translation is CSAETSGSTYEQYF.

This sequence joins TRBV27 and TRBJ2-2; 8 bases fit TRBD1. The V gene end was trimmed by 2 bases and the J gene end by 5 bases; junction bases not matched to a gene: 4. Germline V CDR1 and CDR2: MNHEY, SMNVEV (reference sequence). This CDR3 is 15 amino acids long. This chain's CDR3 is CASSLRDRYTGELFF. CDR3 DNA: TGTGCCAGCAGTTTAAGGGACAGGTATACCGGGGAGCTGTTTTTT.

The chain couples TRBV19 to TRBJ1-2; 10 positions match TRBD1. Trimming cost V 7 bases and J 2 bases; bases outside gene matches: 7. This CDR3 is 15 amino acids long. Germline CDR1 and CDR2: LNHDA and SQIVND (reference sequence). The CDR3 DNA reads TGTGCCAGTAAATCTCCGGGACAGGGGAACTATGGCTACACCTTC. It specifies CASKSPGQGNYGYTF.

V gene TRBV6-6 combines with J gene TRBJ1-5; 9 bases line up with TRBD1. Germline CDR1 MNHNY, CDR2 SVGAGI (reference sequence). This CDR3 contains 12 residues. The trim removed 7 bases at V and 7 bases at J, leaving 2 bases unmatched. In DNA, the CDR3 is TGTGCCAGCAAGACAGGGGGACAGCCCCAGCATTTT. This sequence encodes CASKTGGQPQHF.

CDR3 residues: CASRPDSYGYTF. The CDR3 bases are TGTGCCAGCAGACCGGACAGCTATGGCTACACCTTC. This chain connects TRBV2 to TRBJ1-2; D possibly corresponds to TRBD1 (6 bases). The CDR3 consists of 12 residues. The V end was cut by 6 bases, the J end by 4 bases, with 9 bases between. CDR1 and CDR2 (germline): SNHLY, FYNNEI.

This sequence joins TRBV6-5 and TRBJ2-3; D may be TRBD2 (6 bases). This CDR3 contains 13 residues. The V and J ends lost 7 bases and 5 bases respectively, with 13 bases between them. The V gene's germline CDR1 is MNHEY and CDR2 SVGAGI. The CDR3 nucleotides are TGTGCCAGCATGGGTCGAGCGGGAGATACGCAGTATTTT. This codes for CASMGRAGDTQYF.

The rearrangement links TRBV12-2 to TRBJ2-6; the tabulated D call, TRBD2, remains unverified against the DNA. TRBV12-2 has pseudogene status. This CDR3 has 17 residues. The DNA of the CDR3 is TGTGCAAGTCGCTTAGAAGAAAGCCTTACTGGGGCCAACGTCCTGACTTTC. Protein product: CASRLEESLTGANVLTF.

This clone appeared a single time. The genes are TRBV7-3 and TRBJ1-2; D gene unclear. The CDR3 is 15 amino acids. The V gene lost 5 bases and the J gene lost 2 bases, with 15 bases spanning the gap. CDR1 SGHTA and CDR2 FQGTGA come from the germline V gene. The CDR3 DNA sequence: TGTGCCAGCAGCCCCCCACGGCGGTTAAACTATGGCTACACCTTC. Translation: CASSPPRRLNYGYTF.

The chain couples TRBV7-6 to TRBJ2-2; 7 bases fit TRBD1. This CDR3 is built from 16 residues. The V segment lost 1 base and the J segment 4 bases; nucleotides outside the gene matches: 6. The V gene's germline CDR1 is SGHVS and CDR2 FNYEAQ. The CDR3 bases are TGTGCCAGCAGCTTAGGGGTCCCAGGGGGCACCGGGGAGCTGTTTTTT. It yields the protein CASSLGVPGGTGELFF.

The V and J genes are TRBV4-3 and TRBJ2-1, with 9 bases aligning to TRBD2. This CDR3 spans 18 amino acids. Losses at the gene ends were 0 bases for V and 11 bases for J; bases not matched to a gene: 17. The germline CDR1 and CDR2 sequences are LGHNA and YSLEER. The chain's CDR3 is CASSQELGGTSTPMKQFF. CDR3 coding DNA: TGCGCCAGCAGCCAAGAGCTGGGGGGGACTAGCACACCAATGAAGCAGTTCTTC.

About this clone: Other DNA sequences in this sample translate to the same CDR3. The chain couples TRBV27 to TRBJ2-7; D is uncertain. The length of the CDR3 is 13 residues. Trimming took off 2 bases at V and 3 bases at J, with 8 bases between the two ends. Germline loops: CDR1 MNHEY, CDR2 SMNVEV (reference sequence). CDR3 in amino acids: CASSLGLSYEQYF. The CDR3 DNA reads as TGTGCCAGCAGTTTAGGGCTGAGCTACGAGCAGTACTTC.

The rearrangement links TRBV19 to TRBJ2-5, with 7 bases identical to TRBD2. Germline lookup yields CDR1 LNHDA and CDR2 SQIVND (reference sequence). This CDR3 has 14 residues. V was pared by 4 bases and J by 5 bases, with 7 bases of the junction left unmatched. The CDR3 DNA reads as TGTGCCAGTAGTACCAGGGAGGGCCTGGAGACCCAGTACTTC. Translating it yields CASSTREGLETQYF. Full variable domain (rest looked up from reference TRBV19 and TRBJ2-5): DGGITQSPKYLFRKEGQNVTLSCEQNLNHDAMYWYRQDPGQGLRLIYYSQIVNDFQKGDIAEGYSVSREKKESFPLTVTSAQKNPTAFYLCASSTREGLETQYFGPGTRLLVL.

The V and J genes are TRBV4-2 and TRBJ2-5; 8 bases line up with TRBD2. Germline CDR1 and CDR2: LGHNA and YNFKEQ. The CDR3 consists of 17 residues. V lost 0 bases, J lost 4 bases, and 10 bases stayed unmatched. The CDR3 sequence is CASSQDPSGSILETQYF. The CDR3, as DNA: TGTGCCAGCAGCCAAGATCCCAGCGGGAGTATTCTAGAGACCCAGTACTTC.

V is TRBV13 and J is TRBJ2-7; 7 positions match TRBD2. CDR1 and CDR2 (germline): PRHDT, FYEKMQ (reference sequence). This CDR3 has 14 amino acids. The trim removed 3 bases at V and 4 bases at J, leaving 6 bases unmatched. CDR3 sequence (DNA): TGTGCCAGCAGCTTCGGGACTATTAATTACGAGCAGTACTTC. Its translation is CASSFGTINYEQYF.

This chain uses TRBV9 with TRBJ2-1, with 8 nucleotides matching TRBD1. J lost 7 bases, V lost 4 bases, and 10 bases had no gene match. The CDR3 covers 15 residues. In germline, CDR1 is SGDLS, CDR2 YYNGEE. Written as DNA, the CDR3 is TGTGCCAGCAGCACAACAGGGGGTGATGGTAATGAGCAGTTCTTC. It yields the protein CASSTTGGDGNEQFF. Based on the CDR3 plus reference TRBV9 and TRBJ2-1, the full variable domain is DSGVTQTPKHLITATGQRVTLRCSPRSGDLSVYWYQQSLDQGLQFLIQYYNGEERAKGNILERFSAQQFPDLHSELNLSSLELGDSALYFCASSTTGGDGNEQFFGPGTRLTVL.

This chain links TRBV9 with TRBJ1-1, with a weak D call TRBD1 (6 bases). V shed 0 bases and J shed 3 bases, with 9 bases lying between them. The V gene's germline CDR1 is SGDLS and CDR2 YYNGEE. The CDR3 extends over 14 amino acids. CDR3 residues: CASSVAEGDTEAFF. CDR3 nucleotide sequence: TGTGCCAGCAGCGTAGCAGAGGGGGACACTGAAGCTTTCTTT.

The genes are TRBV6-6 and TRBJ1-4; 7 nucleotides agree with TRBD1. The ends lost 2 bases at V and 12 bases at J; junction bases unmatched: 3. The CDR3 runs 12 residues. From germline, CDR1 is MNHNY and CDR2 SVGAGI (reference sequence). For the CDR3, the DNA is TGTGCCAGCAGTTACCCGGGGACAGAACTGTTTTTT. Translated, it gives CASSYPGTELFF.

This sequence joins TRBV30 and TRBJ2-2, with 7 bases lining up with TRBD2. The CDR3 sequence is 13 residues long. CDR1 GTSNPN and CDR2 SVGIG come from the germline V gene (reference sequence). J lost 4 bases, V lost 8 bases, and 7 bases had no gene match. DNA for the CDR3: TGTGCCCAGGGAGGGAAAGGCACCGGGGAGCTGTTTTTT. Encoded protein: CAQGGKGTGELFF.

This chain connects TRBV13 to TRBJ2-7, with D maybe TRBD1 (5 bases). There are 15 residues in the CDR3. The germline CDR1 and CDR2 sequences are PRHDT and FYEKMQ (reference sequence). The ends were cut back, 5 bases at V and 2 bases at J, with 16 bases in the middle. This CDR3 reads CASSPSQGTAYEQYF. The CDR3 DNA reads as TGTGCCAGCAGCCCATCTCAGGGTACGGCCTACGAGCAGTACTTC.

J is TRBJ2-7 and V is TRBV27; 12 bases match TRBD1. V trimming: 0 bases; J trimming: 4 bases; junction bases outside the gene matches: 7. This CDR3 spans 17 amino acids. CDR1 and CDR2 from the germline V gene are MNHEY and SMNVEV (reference sequence). Written as DNA, the CDR3 is TGTGCCAGCAGTTTATCTTTAGGGGACAGGGGGCCTTACGAGCAGTACTTC. Translated: CASSLSLGDRGPYEQYF.